Presented here are 27 T cell receptor beta chains from one specimen sequenced in a study of blood T cell repertoires in COVID-19 (dated by TCRdb to about 2020). The method behind the library was the immunoSEQ multiplex PCR assay. Not all clones reach the TCRdb copy of this immuneACCESS table, which keeps in-frame sequences only. Checked studies attribute under half of the gap to unresolved V genes and leave the rest unexplained. A total of about 210,000 clones appear in this sample, 80% to 90% of them only once. Of the sample, 2.5% to 3.5% falls within the top ten clones. The source material was peripheral blood. These receptors were collected from a middle-aged man with active or convalescent COVID-19.

This sequence joins TRBV5-5 and TRBJ1-2; D unresolved. V was pared by 0 bases and J by 0 bases, with 6 bases between. The CDR3 contains 14 residues. Germline V gene data show CDR1 as SGHKS and CDR2 as YYEKEE (reference sequence). CDR3 bases: TGTGCCAGCAGCTTGGGGTCAGCTAACTATGGCTACACCTTC. Protein sequence: CASSLGSANYGYTF.

The chain uses TRBV5-5 and TRBJ1-2; 9 bases align to TRBD1. The CDR3 length is 15 residues. CDR1 is SGHKS, CDR2 YYEKEE, per germline (reference sequence). J was trimmed by 8 bases and V by 0 bases; bases with no gene match: 8. Here the CDR3 reads CASSLGWDRERGYTF. CDR3 nucleotide sequence: TGTGCCAGCAGCTTGGGGTGGGACAGGGAGCGAGGCTACACCTTC.

The gene calls are TRBV6-6 and TRBJ1-2; 11 bases are a match to TRBD1. V dropped 5 bases and J dropped 5; count of bases not matched to a gene: 1. The germline CDR1 and CDR2 sequences are MNHNY and SVGAGI (reference sequence). This CDR3 has 13 amino acids. The CDR3: CASSRDRGYGYTF. In DNA form, the CDR3 reads TGTGCCAGCAGTCGGGACAGGGGGTATGGCTACACCTTC.

This clone was found once. The rearrangement links TRBV5-1 to TRBJ2-5; D call uncertain. Trimming removed 2 bases at V and 3 bases at J, with 2 bases between. In germline, CDR1 is SGHRS, CDR2 YFSETQ. The CDR3 length is 11 residues. The CDR3 loop reads CASSFKETQYF. CDR3 sequence (DNA): TGCGCCAGCAGCTTTAAAGAGACCCAGTACTTC.

This sequence joins TRBV19 and TRBJ1-5; 7 nucleotides agree with TRBD1. Germline trimming cut 3 bases from V and 15 bases from J; bases unmatched to any gene: 20. In germline, CDR1 is LNHDA, CDR2 SQIVND (reference sequence). CDR3 size: 16 residues. The CDR3 nucleotides read TGTGCCAGTAGTATTTTATTCCAGGGGGATATTTCGAGAGGGCATTTT. Its protein product is CASSILFQGDISRGHF.

V gene TRBV5-1 combines with J gene TRBJ1-2, with TRBD1 identical over 7 bases. This CDR3 spans 14 amino acids. Germline V lookup: CDR1 SGHRS, CDR2 YFSETQ. V lost 0 bases, J lost 6 bases, and 5 bases stayed unmatched. Here the CDR3 DNA reads TGCGCCAGCAGCTTGGCCGACAGGGTCGATGGCTACACCTTC. This sequence encodes CASSLADRVDGYTF.

This clone came up a few times. The chain recombines TRBV7-6 with TRBJ2-5, with D possibly matching TRBD2 (5 bases). This CDR3 has 14 residues. Germline CDR1 is SGHVS and CDR2 is FNYEAQ. Trimming removed 5 bases at V and 1 base at J, with 11 bases between. This chain's CDR3 is CASSPGSLQETQYF. The DNA for the CDR3 is TGTGCCAGCAGCCCGGGGTCCCTCCAAGAGACCCAGTACTTC.

The chain employs TRBV19 and TRBJ1-2; D is unresolved. This CDR3 spans 12 amino acids. The V gene's germline CDR1 is LNHDA and CDR2 SQIVND (reference sequence). The V and J ends lost 8 bases and 8 bases respectively, with 15 bases between them. The CDR3 loop reads CASAASLRGYTF. The CDR3 nucleotides are TGTGCCAGTGCGGCTTCCCTGCGGGGCTACACCTTC.

The J gene is TRBJ1-5, the V gene TRBV28; the D gene is possibly TRBD1 (5 bases). V was shortened by 3 bases and J by 4 bases, with 10 bases between the two germline ends. Germline V lookup: CDR1 MDHEN, CDR2 SYDVKM. This CDR3 has 14 amino acids. The CDR3 spells CASSFQNRNQPQHF. The DNA of the CDR3 is TGTGCCAGCAGTTTCCAAAACAGGAATCAGCCCCAGCATTTT.

The chain is built from TRBV29-1 and TRBJ2-1, with 8 positions matching TRBD1. Germline V gives CDR1 SQVTM, CDR2 ANQGSEA. CDR3 length equals 13 residues. With V trimmed by 4 bases and J by 4 bases, 3 bases remained unmatched. The CDR3 coding sequence is TGCAGCGTTGGGACAGGGATTTACAATGAGCAGTTCTTC. Protein product: CSVGTGIYNEQFF.

About this clone itself: This CDR3 is also generated by other DNA sequences in the sample. This rearrangement joins TRBV5-1 to TRBJ1-4; 7 positions agree with TRBD1. V trimming: 0 bases; J trimming: 8 bases; junction bases outside the gene matches: 4. Per the germline V gene, CDR1 is SGHRS and CDR2 is YFSETQ. This CDR3 spans 14 amino acids. This CDR3 reads CASSLGQGSEKLFF. CDR3 in DNA: TGCGCCAGCAGCTTGGGACAGGGCAGCGAAAAACTGTTTTTT.

The gene calls are TRBV30 and TRBJ2-1, with D tentatively TRBD1 (5 bases). The V gene's germline CDR1 is GTSNPN and CDR2 SVGIG (reference sequence). The CDR3 spans 11 residues. Trimming took off 5 bases at V and 8 bases at J, with 10 bases between the two ends. The CDR3 coding sequence is TGTGCCTGGGCCCAGGGTGATGAGCAGTTCTTC. This sequence encodes CAWAQGDEQFF.

J is TRBJ1-3 and V is TRBV6-5, with D maybe TRBD1 (5 bases). V lost 8 bases, J lost 0 bases, and 8 bases lay in between. This CDR3 region has 13 residues. Germline-derived CDR1 and CDR2 are MNHEY and SVGAGI. Here the CDR3 reads CASSGGSGNTIYF. The CDR3 nucleotides are TGTGCCAGCTCCGGGGGCTCTGGAAACACCATATATTTT.

This chain uses TRBV9 with TRBJ2-1, with TRBD2 identical over 10 bases. Looked up from germline, CDR1 is SGDLS and CDR2 is YYNGEE. The junction had 11 bases not matched to a gene; V was cut back by 6 bases and J by 8 bases. This CDR3 region has 15 residues. CDR3 amino acids: CASNPSSGGNDEQFF. In nucleotides, the CDR3 is TGTGCCAGCAACCCCTCTAGCGGGGGCAACGATGAGCAGTTCTTC.

The V and J genes are TRBV4-1 and TRBJ2-1; D is possibly TRBD2 (7 bases). Germline assignment: CDR1 MGHRA and CDR2 YSYEKL. The germline V and J ends were trimmed by 4 bases and 7 bases, with 20 bases remaining between them. CDR3 length: 16 amino acids. In nucleotides, the CDR3 is TGCGCCAGCAGCCCAAGCCTCTCGAGGGGGGGTAATGAGCAGTTCTTC. Translation gives CASSPSLSRGGNEQFF.

There are a few counts of this clone. The genes are TRBV11-3 and TRBJ2-7; 13 nucleotides match TRBD2. The CDR3 spans 17 residues. Germline CDR1 SGHNT, CDR2 YENEEA. V shed 3 bases, J shed 5 bases, and the junction held 10 bases outside the gene matches. CDR3 region: CASSFPGLAGVGNEQYF. CDR3 DNA: TGTGCCAGCAGCTTCCCCGGACTAGCGGGAGTTGGGAACGAGCAGTACTTC.

This chain connects TRBV19 to TRBJ1-1, with TRBD1 matching over 9 bases. This CDR3 region has 13 residues. Germline V CDR1 and CDR2: LNHDA, SQIVND (reference sequence). V lost 2 bases, J lost 8 bases, and 3 bases stayed unmatched. The CDR3: CASSIQGQGEAFF. The DNA for the CDR3 is TGTGCCAGTAGTATACAAGGACAGGGGGAAGCTTTCTTT.

This clone was seen a few times. The chain combines TRBV2 with TRBJ2-1; maybe TRBD1 (6 bases). Trimming took off 1 base at V and 5 bases at J, with 18 bases between the two ends. Germline CDR1 SNHLY, CDR2 FYNNEI. This CDR3 region has 17 residues. The CDR3 spells CASSEGPGERSHNEQFF. In nucleotides, the CDR3 is TGTGCCAGCAGTGAAGGGCCAGGGGAGAGGAGTCACAATGAGCAGTTCTTC.

The table lists this clone with a count of one. The J gene is TRBJ2-7, the V gene TRBV7-6, with D maybe TRBD2 (6 bases). The CDR3 has 12 amino acids. Germline CDR1 and CDR2: SGHVS and FNYEAQ. The V and J ends lost 5 bases and 4 bases respectively, with 9 bases between them. CDR3 sequence (DNA): TGTGCCAGCAGCCCCCGGGAGTACGAGCAGTACTTC. Its translation: CASSPREYEQYF.

The CDR3 DNA is TGTGCCAGCAGCCGCGGGAATCAGCCCCAGCATTTT. Translated: CASSRGNQPQHF. The chain is built from TRBV12-3 or TRBV12-4 and TRBJ1-5; D remains unclear. V lost 6 bases and J lost 4, with 7 bases in between. The CDR3 length is 12 residues.

The CDR3 sequence is CASSLALGGTDTQYF. CDR3 nucleotides: TGTGCCAGCAGCTTAGCCCTAGGAGGTACAGATACGCAGTATTTT. This sequence joins TRBV7-2 and TRBJ2-3; D possibly corresponds to TRBD2 (5 bases). V was cut by 0 bases and J by 3 bases, with 10 bases left in between. Looked up from germline, CDR1 is SGHTA and CDR2 is FQGNSA. This CDR3 is 15 amino acids long.

This chain links TRBV14 with TRBJ2-1; TRBD2 agrees at 7 bases. The CDR3 length is 19 residues. Germline V gene data show CDR1 as SGHDN and CDR2 as FVKESK. V lost 1 base, J lost 2 bases, and 14 bases stayed unmatched. CDR3: CASSQGGGPTFGTYNEQFF. The DNA for the CDR3 is TGTGCCAGCAGCCAAGGGGGGGGACCAACCTTTGGGACCTACAATGAGCAGTTCTTC.

This clone has a single count. The chain recombines TRBV6-5 with TRBJ2-7, with 7 bases identical to TRBD2. The CDR3 loop spans 14 amino acids. J lost 5 bases, V lost 6 bases, and 10 bases had no gene match. Germline V lookup: CDR1 MNHEY, CDR2 SVGAGI. In DNA, the CDR3 is TGTGCCAGCAGCCGAGCGGGGTCGGGGAACGAGCAGTACTTC. Protein product: CASSRAGSGNEQYF.

This chain joins TRBV11-2 and TRBJ2-7; perhaps TRBD1 as D (5 bases). V lost 0 bases, J lost 3 bases, and 15 bases lay in between. Germline assignment: CDR1 SGHAT and CDR2 FQNNGV. This CDR3 comprises 16 residues. This CDR3 is CASSLDGQGIYYEQYF. CDR3 DNA sequence: TGTGCCAGCAGCTTAGATGGTCAGGGAATATACTACGAGCAGTACTTC.

This chain joins TRBV30 and TRBJ2-3, with unresolved D. Trimming pared 0 bases from V and 10 bases from J, leaving 11 bases between. The CDR3 has 12 residues. CDR1 is GTSNPN, CDR2 SVGIG, per germline (reference sequence). The CDR3: CAWSVVSFSQYF. The CDR3 DNA follows: TGTGCCTGGAGTGTAGTTAGCTTCTCGCAGTATTTT.

This clone appeared a few times. J is TRBJ2-7 and V is TRBV7-9; D might be TRBD1 (6 bases). The CDR3 spans 18 residues. V was clipped by 10 bases and J by 5 bases, with 33 bases between them. Germline V gene data show CDR1 as SEHNR and CDR2 as FQNEAQ (reference sequence). The CDR3 here is CAIGLQGVRTRGMDEQYF. CDR3 nucleotides: TGTGCCATTGGGCTCCAGGGAGTTCGGACGAGGGGGATGGACGAGCAGTACTTC.

This clone was seen a few times. J is TRBJ1-1 and V is TRBV2; 7 nucleotides agree with TRBD1. Germline CDR1 and CDR2: SNHLY and FYNNEI. The CDR3 consists of 15 residues. V was pared by 9 bases and J by 0 bases, with 10 bases of the junction left unmatched. The CDR3 sequence is CASSANRGVNTEAFF. CDR3 bases: TGTGCCAGTTCGGCAAACAGGGGTGTGAACACTGAAGCTTTCTTT.